The rows below give T cell receptor beta chains drawn from one sample of a study of blood T cell repertoires in COVID-19. Sequencing used immunoSEQ multiplex PCR; TCRdb keeps in-frame clones, though not all of them. The table records hundreds of thousands of clones, just under 85% of them present only once. Sequencing was done on a sample of peripheral blood. Receptor source: a man at least 80 years old with acute or convalescent COVID-19. Both conserved end residues are part of each CDR3. Each record gives: CDR3 protein, CDR3 DNA, D gene, V gene, clone size, J gene. The D gene is left open where the match is weak. Only some rows state a clone size, as once, few, many or a class for expanded clones.

CDR3 protein: CASSQGGTGRAKLFF; CDR3 DNA: TGTGCCAGCAGCCAAGGGGGGACAGGGCGGGCAAAACTGTTTTTT; D gene: TRBD1; V gene: TRBV3-1/TRBV3-2; clone size: -; J gene: TRBJ1-4
CDR3 protein: CAWRKPPPMNTEAFF; CDR3 DNA: TGTGCCTGGAGGAAGCCCCCTCCGATGAACACTGAAGCTTTCTTT; D gene: -; V gene: TRBV30; clone size: -; J gene: TRBJ1-1
CDR3 protein: CASSKGTGRDTGELFF; CDR3 DNA: TGTGCCAGCAGTAAGGGGACAGGGAGGGACACCGGGGAGCTGTTTTTT; D gene: TRBD1; V gene: TRBV25-1; clone size: -; J gene: TRBJ2-2
CDR3 protein: CASSLVSKGLAGNNEQFF; CDR3 DNA: TGTGCCAGCAGCTTAGTTTCGAAGGGACTAGCGGGGAACAATGAGCAGTTCTTC; D gene: TRBD2; V gene: TRBV11-2; clone size: -; J gene: TRBJ2-1
CDR3 protein: CASSTEGSENSPLHF; CDR3 DNA: TGTGCCAGCTCTACAGAAGGGAGTGAGAATTCACCCCTCCACTTT; D gene: -; V gene: TRBV2; clone size: once; J gene: TRBJ1-6
CDR3 protein: CATSDGTGGSTDTQYF; CDR3 DNA: TGTGCCACCAGTGATGGGACAGGGGGTAGCACAGATACGCAGTATTTT; D gene: TRBD1; V gene: TRBV24-1; clone size: -; J gene: TRBJ2-3
CDR3 protein: CASSEIGRGLRGNSYEQYF; CDR3 DNA: TGTGCCAGCAGTGAAATAGGCAGGGGGCTCCGTGGTAACTCCTACGAGCAGTACTTC; D gene: TRBD1; V gene: TRBV6-1; clone size: -; J gene: TRBJ2-7
CDR3 protein: CASSSRTGGIGEQYF; CDR3 DNA: TGTGCCAGCAGTTCCCGGACAGGGGGCATAGGCGAGCAGTACTTC; D gene: TRBD1; V gene: TRBV27; clone size: -; J gene: TRBJ2-7
CDR3 protein: CATKDRVSTGELFF; CDR3 DNA: TGTGCCACCAAGGACAGGGTGAGCACCGGGGAGCTGTTTTTT; D gene: TRBD1; V gene: TRBV24-1; clone size: -; J gene: TRBJ2-2
CDR3 protein: CASSQDVSGKGNQPQHF; CDR3 DNA: TGCGCCAGCAGCCAAGATGTCTCAGGGAAGGGCAATCAGCCCCAGCATTTT; D gene: -; V gene: TRBV4-1; clone size: -; J gene: TRBJ1-5
CDR3 protein: CASRPLTYSYNEQFF; CDR3 DNA: TGTGCCAGCAGGCCCCTCACCTACTCCTACAATGAGCAGTTCTTC; D gene: -; V gene: TRBV11-2; clone size: -; J gene: TRBJ2-1
CDR3 protein: CASSAGTSNSDTQYF; CDR3 DNA: TGTGCCAGCAGCGCCGGGACTAGCAACTCGGATACGCAGTATTTT; D gene: TRBD2; V gene: TRBV9; clone size: -; J gene: TRBJ2-3
CDR3 protein: CASSHPPPGPGTVTYNEQFF; CDR3 DNA: TGTGCCAGCAGCCACCCTCCCCCGGGCCCCGGGACAGTTACCTACAATGAGCAGTTCTTC; D gene: TRBD1; V gene: TRBV3-1/TRBV3-2; clone size: -; J gene: TRBJ2-1
CDR3 protein: CASSPGYRGGSSPLHF; CDR3 DNA: TGTGCCAGCAGCCCCGGATATAGGGGGGGTAGTTCACCCCTCCACTTT; D gene: -; V gene: TRBV11-2; clone size: -; J gene: TRBJ1-6
CDR3 protein: CASSRTGLNTEAFF; CDR3 DNA: TGTGCCAGTAGTAGGACAGGGCTGAACACTGAAGCTTTCTTT; D gene: TRBD1; V gene: TRBV19; clone size: -; J gene: TRBJ1-1
CDR3 protein: CASSLVSGSYEQYF; CDR3 DNA: TGTGCCAGCAGCCTGGTTAGCGGTTCCTACGAGCAGTACTTC; D gene: -; V gene: TRBV3-1/TRBV3-2; clone size: -; J gene: TRBJ2-7
CDR3 protein: CASSVGQGPYEQYF; CDR3 DNA: TGTGCCAGCAGCGTGGGACAGGGGCCCTACGAGCAGTACTTC; D gene: TRBD1; V gene: TRBV5-8; clone size: -; J gene: TRBJ2-7
CDR3 protein: CASSLGPNREGNYGYTF; CDR3 DNA: TGTGCCAGCAGCTTAGGGCCTAACAGGGAGGGCAACTATGGCTACACCTTC; D gene: -; V gene: TRBV7-3; clone size: -; J gene: TRBJ1-2